This T cell receptor (beta chain) was identified during a study of identical twins. Study findings and constraints: Because invariant MAIT and iNKT cells could be present, zero-insertion analyses could be partly confounded. Compared with unrelated sharing, twin-shared out-of-frame alpha sequences had more low-probability sequences.

A universal primer binding site was introduced by template switching. The final cDNA contained unique molecular identifiers. TCRdb reprocessed the 5' RACE reads via MiXCR and lists one record per CDR3 protein. The repertoire holds around 370,000 distinct CDR3 sequences, with 7% to 9.5% as singletons. This clonotype was detected only a few times. Its specificity is not known. There are 16 residues in the CDR3. The chain combines TRBV21-1 with TRBJ2-6; the table assigns TRBD1, which was not confirmed against the DNA. TRBV21-1 is a pseudogene locus. The sample taken for sequencing was naive T cells sorted from blood. The sequence was obtained from a woman aged 50 to 60 in good health. This chain's CDR3 is CASSWDRVSGANVLTF. DNA for the CDR3: TGTGCCAGCAGCTGGGACAGGGTATCTGGGGCCAACGTCCTGACTTTC.